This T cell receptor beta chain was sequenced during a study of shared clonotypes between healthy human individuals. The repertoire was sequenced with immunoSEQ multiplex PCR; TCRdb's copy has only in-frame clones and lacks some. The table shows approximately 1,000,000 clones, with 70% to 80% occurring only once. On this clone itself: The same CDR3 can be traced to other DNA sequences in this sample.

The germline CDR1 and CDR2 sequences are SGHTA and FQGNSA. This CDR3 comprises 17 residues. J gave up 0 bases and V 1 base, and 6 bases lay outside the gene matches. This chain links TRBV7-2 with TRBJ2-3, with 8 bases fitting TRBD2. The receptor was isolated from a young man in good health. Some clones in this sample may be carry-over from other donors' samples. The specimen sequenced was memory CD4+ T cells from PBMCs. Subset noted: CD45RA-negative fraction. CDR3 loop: CASSLVGTSGSTDTQYF. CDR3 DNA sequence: TGTGCCAGCAGCTTAGTAGGCACTAGCGGTAGCACAGATACGCAGTATTTT.